Below, 22 T cell receptor beta chains from the same sample are listed, as sequenced in a study of PD-1 blockade in classical Hodgkin lymphoma. Each patient's relapse followed autologous stem cell transplantation, and brentuximab vedotin exposure varied. TCRdb's copy holds only in-frame clones and misses some; the assay was immunoSEQ multiplex PCR. The sample has approximately 99,000 clones, approximately 90% seen once. The material was peripheral blood mononuclear cells (PBMCs), obtained before the second cycle of nivolumab. Receptors were obtained from a human donor with classical Hodgkin lymphoma.

This chain joins TRBV11-1 and TRBJ2-7, with 8 bases identical to TRBD1. This CDR3 has 14 residues. Germline CDR1 reads SGHAT; CDR2 reads FQDESV (reference sequence). Trimming took 6 bases from V and 1 from J; bases not matched to a gene: 5. The CDR3 spells CASRPTGASYEQYF. In DNA form, the CDR3 reads TGTGCCAGCAGACCGACAGGGGCGTCCTACGAGCAGTACTTC.

The chain has TRBV18 and TRBJ1-1, with 10 bases lining up with TRBD1. CDR1 and CDR2 from the germline V gene are KGHSH and LQKENI. The V segment lost 3 bases and the J segment 4 bases; nucleotides outside the gene matches: 11. This CDR3 is 17 amino acids long. The CDR3 here is CASSPLGTGVPGTEAFF. The CDR3, as DNA: TGTGCCAGCTCACCGCTCGGGACAGGGGTTCCTGGCACTGAAGCTTTCTTT.

The genes are TRBV19 and TRBJ1-3; D unclear. Germline V gene sequence: CDR1 LNHDA, CDR2 SQIVND (reference sequence). The CDR3 runs 13 residues. The ends were cut back, 10 bases at V and 0 bases at J, with 10 bases in the middle. CDR3 in DNA: TGTGCCACCGACGCAGTCTCTGGAAACACCATATATTTT. This sequence encodes CATDAVSGNTIYF.

This clone showed up just once. The CDR3 region has the DNA TGTGCCAGCAGTTACGGGCAGGATCAGCCCCAGCATTTT. Protein product: CASSYGQDQPQHF. J is TRBJ1-5 and V is TRBV6-5; D remains ambiguous. CDR1 and CDR2 from the germline V gene are MNHEY and SVGAGI. Trimming pared 2 bases from V and 5 bases from J, leaving 7 bases between. The CDR3 has 13 amino acids.

The rearrangement links TRBV27 to TRBJ2-3; no reliable D call. The germline gives CDR1 MNHEY, CDR2 SMNVEV (reference sequence). The V end was cut by 3 bases, the J end by 0 bases, with 4 bases between. The CDR3 extends over 13 amino acids. The CDR3 nucleotides read TGTGCCAGCAGTTTCATTAGCACAGATACGCAGTATTTT. This codes for CASSFISTDTQYF.

This chain joins TRBV11-2 and TRBJ2-7; 13 bases are a match to TRBD2. V shed 5 bases and J 3 bases; nucleotides not matched to a gene: 4. Germline V gene data show CDR1 as SGHAT and CDR2 as FQNNGV. CDR3 size: 15 residues. The CDR3 DNA follows: TGTGCCAGCAGCGGGACTAGCGGGGCCAACTACGAGCAGTACTTC. This encodes CASSGTSGANYEQYF. The entire variable domain, with the rest obtained from reference TRBV11-2 and TRBJ2-7, is as follows: EAGVAQSPRYKIIEKRQSVAFWCNPISGHATLYWYQQILGQGPKLLIQFQNNGVVDDSQLPKDRFSAERLKGVDSTLKIQPAKLEDSAVYLCASSGTSGANYEQYFGPGTRLTVT.

This clone was seen only once. V and J are TRBV11-2 and TRBJ1-2, with TRBD1 identical over 7 bases. Germline V gene sequence: CDR1 SGHAT, CDR2 FQNNGV. The junction had 12 bases not matched to a gene; V was cut back by 4 bases and J by 7 bases. The CDR3 runs to 15 residues. The CDR3 sequence: CASSYDRVRGRGYTF. CDR3 nucleotides: TGTGCCAGCAGCTATGACAGGGTTAGGGGCCGTGGCTACACCTTC.

In its sample, this clone was seen a few times. V gene TRBV11-2 combines with J gene TRBJ2-2, with 7 nucleotides matching TRBD1. The CDR3 sequence is 18 residues long. Trimming removed 4 bases from V and 1 base from J; junction bases left unmatched: 12. From germline, CDR1 is SGHAT and CDR2 FQNNGV. CDR3 sequence reads: CASSYTSVGTVNTGELFF. The DNA for the CDR3 is TGTGCCAGCAGCTACACGTCCGTCGGGACAGTGAACACCGGGGAGCTGTTTTTT.

The CDR3 bases are TGTGCCAGCTCAAACCGGGACAGAAACGGGCCCCAGCATTTT. It is translated as CASSNRDRNGPQHF. The rearrangement joins TRBV18 to TRBJ1-5; TRBD1 matches at 7 bases. Germline lookup yields CDR1 KGHSH and CDR2 LQKENI. This CDR3 comprises 14 residues. Germline trimming cut 5 bases from V and 9 bases from J; bases unmatched to any gene: 10.

This chain links TRBV19 with TRBJ2-7; 9 bases line up with TRBD2. Germline values: CDR1 LNHDA, CDR2 SQIVND (reference sequence). The CDR3 has 15 residues. V lost 8 bases to trimming and J lost 8 bases; unmatched junction nucleotides: 16. The CDR3 region is CASERREGPARQQYF. In DNA, the CDR3 is TGTGCCAGTGAAAGGCGGGAGGGACCAGCCCGTCAGCAGTACTTC.

The chain carries TRBV19 and TRBJ1-5, with a weak D call TRBD1 (6 bases). Germline assignment: CDR1 LNHDA and CDR2 SQIVND (reference sequence). The CDR3 extends over 15 amino acids. Trimming left V 5 bases short and J 3 bases short, with 14 bases between. CDR3 in DNA: TGTGCCAGTAGTGCCACAGGGACAAACAATCAGCCCCAGCATTTT. It codes for CASSATGTNNQPQHF.

The J gene is TRBJ2-2, the V gene TRBV11-2; TRBD1 is a possible D gene (5 bases). The germline V and J ends were trimmed by 1 base and 0 bases, with 6 bases remaining between them. Germline V gives CDR1 SGHAT, CDR2 FQNNGV. The CDR3 runs to 15 residues. CDR3 loop: CASSLAGSNTGELFF. The CDR3 DNA reads TGTGCCAGCAGCTTAGCAGGGTCGAACACCGGGGAGCTGTTTTTT.

The V gene is TRBV5-6, the J gene TRBJ1-1; D perhaps matches TRBD1 (6 bases). This CDR3 is 13 amino acids long. CDR1 is SGHDT, CDR2 YYEEEE, per germline. Deletions cut 3 bases from V and 6 bases from J, with 12 bases between. In DNA, the CDR3 is TGTGCCAGCAGCTCAATACAGGGCCCTGAAGCTTTCTTT. This sequence encodes CASSSIQGPEAFF.

This sequence joins TRBV19 and TRBJ2-2; perhaps D is TRBD1 or TRBD2 (5 bases each). In germline, CDR1 is LNHDA, CDR2 SQIVND (reference sequence). Deletions cut 6 bases from V and 4 bases from J, with 12 bases between. There are 14 residues in the CDR3. The CDR3 DNA reads as TGTGCCAGTAGAACCCGGGACCTCACCGGGGAGCTGTTTTTT. Its translation is CASRTRDLTGELFF.

The V call is TRBV19, the J call TRBJ2-4, with a weak D call TRBD2 (5 bases). The CDR3 is 15 residues long. CDR1 is LNHDA and CDR2 is SQIVND in the germline V gene (reference sequence). V was trimmed by 3 bases and J by 4 bases, leaving 13 bases between them. The CDR3 sequence is CASSIGTRGKNIQYF. CDR3 coding DNA: TGTGCCAGTAGTATCGGTACTAGAGGAAAAAACATTCAGTACTTC.

V and J are TRBV2 and TRBJ2-1; 10 bases are shared with TRBD2. The germline V gene encodes CDR1 SNHLY and CDR2 FYNNEI. The CDR3 covers 16 residues. Germline trimming cut 10 bases from V and 8 bases from J; bases unmatched to any gene: 17. CDR3 bases: TGTGCCACCGAGGGGGCTAGCGGGAGTCGGGTCGATGAGCAGTTCTTC. This gives the protein CATEGASGSRVDEQFF.

Turning to this clone: The sample has other DNA sequences that encode this CDR3 too. V usage is TRBV7-2 and J usage is TRBJ1-2, with D possibly being TRBD1 (6 bases). The CDR3 sequence is 13 residues long. CDR1 and CDR2 from the germline V gene are SGHTA and FQGNSA. Trimming removed 3 bases at V and 3 bases at J, with 8 bases between. CDR3 DNA: TGTGCCAGCAGCTTGGCAGGGGACTATGGCTACACCTTC. It encodes CASSLAGDYGYTF.

V and J are TRBV25-1 and TRBJ1-4; D possibly corresponds to TRBD1 (6 bases). This CDR3 has 16 amino acids. Germline loops: CDR1 MGHDK, CDR2 SYGVNS. V was trimmed by 2 bases and J by 4 bases, leaving 14 bases between them. The CDR3 nucleotides read TGTGCCAGCAGTGAACCTTCGGGACACCTTAATGAAAAACTGTTTTTT. It yields the protein CASSEPSGHLNEKLFF.

This clone showed up just once. The chain carries TRBV28 and TRBJ1-2, with D uncertain. The CDR3 length is 14 residues. Trimming took off 6 bases at V and 4 bases at J, with 15 bases between the two ends. CDR1 and CDR2 (germline): MDHEN, SYDVKM. The CDR3 spells CASSPAGKGYGYTF. CDR3 DNA sequence: TGTGCCAGCAGCCCGGCGGGGAAAGGCTATGGCTACACCTTC.

The V and J genes are TRBV5-6 and TRBJ2-7; 9 bases line up with TRBD2. The CDR3 has 14 residues. Germline trimming cut 2 bases from V and 3 bases from J; bases unmatched to any gene: 3. Per the germline V gene, CDR1 is SGHDT and CDR2 is YYEEEE. The CDR3 spells CASSFGREGYEQYF. The CDR3 bases are TGTGCCAGCAGCTTTGGGCGGGAGGGCTACGAGCAGTACTTC.

V is TRBV10-1 and J is TRBJ2-1, with 9 bases lining up with TRBD1. Per the germline V gene, CDR1 is WNHNN and CDR2 is SYGVQD (reference sequence). The CDR3 sequence is 17 residues long. V was pared by 6 bases and J by 5 bases, with 14 bases of the junction left unmatched. The chain's CDR3 is CASSAETTGGRNNEQFF. CDR3 DNA sequence: TGCGCCAGCAGCGCTGAAACGACAGGGGGAAGGAACAATGAGCAGTTCTTC.

In DNA, the CDR3 is TGTGCCAGCGAGGGAGGCTACGAGCAGTACTTC. Translated, it gives CASEGGYEQYF. The chain has TRBV5-6 and TRBJ2-7, with a weak D call TRBD2 (6 bases). This CDR3 spans 11 amino acids. Germline V lookup: CDR1 SGHDT, CDR2 YYEEEE. Trimming shortened V by 7 bases and J by 3 bases, and 8 bases separated the two germline ends. Combining the CDR3 with reference TRBV5-6 and TRBJ2-7 gives the whole variable domain DAGVTQSPTHLIKTRGQQVTLRCSPKSGHDTVSWYQQALGQGPQFIFQYYEEEERQRGNFPDRFSGHQFPNYSSELNVNALLLGDSALYLCASEGGYEQYFGPGTRLTVT.